The clone carrying this T cell receptor beta chain was recorded a few times. Its antigen is as yet unknown. These data belong to a study of T cell clones after liver transplantation. Study-wide background: Tolerance: complete withdrawal held at least one year, liver enzymes staying within twice normal.

Findings of the study overall: Donor-reactive sequences fell more than third party-reactive ones, suggesting partial deletion.

TCRdb keeps only in-frame clones here, not all; method: immunoSEQ multiplex PCR. The table has tens of thousands of clones, 80% to 95% seen once. This sequence was found in a human patient who received a liver transplant. Some T cells here may be from the graft donor. The material sequenced was CD4+ T cells from blood, taken roughly 25 months after liver transplant.

CDR3 region: CATSTRDIGNTIYF. CDR3 sequence (DNA): TGTGCCACCAGCACCCGGGACATAGGAAACACCATATATTTT. This rearrangement joins TRBV15 to TRBJ1-3; TRBD1 might be the D (6 bases). Trimming took off 4 bases at V and 4 bases at J, with 11 bases between the two ends. Germline CDR1 reads LNHNV; CDR2 reads YYDKDF (reference sequence). This CDR3 has 14 amino acids.